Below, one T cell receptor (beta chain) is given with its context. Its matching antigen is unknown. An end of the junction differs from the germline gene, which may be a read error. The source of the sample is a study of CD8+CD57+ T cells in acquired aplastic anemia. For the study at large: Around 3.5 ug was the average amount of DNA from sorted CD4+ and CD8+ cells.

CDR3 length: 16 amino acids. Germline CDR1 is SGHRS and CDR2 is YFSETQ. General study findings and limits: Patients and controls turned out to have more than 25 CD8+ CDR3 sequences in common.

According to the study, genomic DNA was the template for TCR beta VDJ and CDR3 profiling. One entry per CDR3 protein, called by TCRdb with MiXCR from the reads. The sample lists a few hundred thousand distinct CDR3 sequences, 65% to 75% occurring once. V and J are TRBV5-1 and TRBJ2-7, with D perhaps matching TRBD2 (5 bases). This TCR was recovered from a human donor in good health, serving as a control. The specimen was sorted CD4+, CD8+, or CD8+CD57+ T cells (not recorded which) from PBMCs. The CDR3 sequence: CASRLASGSNLYEQYF. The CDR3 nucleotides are TGCGCCAGCAGATTGGCATCGGGGAGCAACCTTTACGAGCAGTACTTC.